This paragraph covers one TCR beta chain sequence. Its antigen is not known. The germline CDR1 and CDR2 sequences are LNHDA and SQIVND (reference sequence). The CDR3 loop spans 14 amino acids. The V gene lost 6 bases and the J gene lost 0 bases, with 9 bases spanning the gap. This record comes from a study of cytomegalovirus exposure and HLA in healthy donors. PCR amplification relied on 60 Vbeta primers (plus 13 Jbeta primers). Some clones are missing from TCRdb's copy, which holds only in-frame ones; the method was immunoSEQ multiplex PCR. The sample lists hundreds of thousands of clones, around 90% occurring once. Findings and limits, study-wide: Reportedly, diagnosis of cytomegalovirus status by the classifier showed high specificity and sensitivity.

V usage is TRBV19 and J usage is TRBJ1-5; D not resolved. The sequencing input was PBMCs. This receptor was identified in a woman between 18 and 29 years old in good health and CMV-seronegative. The CDR3 DNA reads TGTGCCAGTAGCCCTGAGGGTAGCAATCAGCCCCAGCATTTT. This translates into CASSPEGSNQPQHF.